This T cell receptor beta chain stems from a study of beta chain features in type 1 diabetes. Trimming cost V 4 bases and J 0 bases; bases outside gene matches: 12. CDR1 is SGHRS and CDR2 is YFSETQ in the germline V gene. The CDR3 is 20 residues long. Investigators reverse transcribed all isolated RNA, so they sequenced expressed TCRB transcripts. This table comes from immunoSEQ multiplex PCR, and its TCRdb copy is limited to in-frame clones, with some not included. The repertoire holds roughly 240,000 clones, roughly 15% seen once, with 0.026% in the top ten. This clone was counted a few times. The TCR originated in a woman between 35 and 50 years old in good health. The rearrangement links TRBV5-1 to TRBJ2-4; 14 nucleotides align to TRBD2. The sequenced sample consisted of naive CD4+ T cells from blood. CDR3 amino acids: CASSPGTSGGLLLAKNIQYF. The CDR3 DNA is TGCGCCAGCAGCCCCGGGACTAGCGGGGGCCTACTGCTAGCCAAAAACATTCAGTACTTC.